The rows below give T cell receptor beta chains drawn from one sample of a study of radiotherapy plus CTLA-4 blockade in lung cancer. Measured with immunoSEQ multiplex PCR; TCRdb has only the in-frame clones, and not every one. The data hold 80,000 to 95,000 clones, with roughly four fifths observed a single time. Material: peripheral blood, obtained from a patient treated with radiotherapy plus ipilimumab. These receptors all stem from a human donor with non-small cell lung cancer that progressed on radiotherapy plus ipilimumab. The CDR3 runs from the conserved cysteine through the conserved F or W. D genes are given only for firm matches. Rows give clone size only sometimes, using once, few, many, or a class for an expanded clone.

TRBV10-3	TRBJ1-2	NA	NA	TGTGCCATCAGTGACGCTGGAAACTATGGCTACACCTTC	CAISDAGNYGYTF
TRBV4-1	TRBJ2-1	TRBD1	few	TGCGCCAGCAGCCAAGACGGCCAGGGGGCTGGTGAGCAGTTCTTC	CASSQDGQGAGEQFF
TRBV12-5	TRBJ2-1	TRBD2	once	TGTGCTAGTGGTCTCGGGGCTAGCGGGAGTTCTAGCAATGAGCAGTTCTTC	CASGLGASGSSSNEQFF
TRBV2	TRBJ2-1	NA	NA	TGTGCCAGCAGTGAAGAGCTGGGAACGCAGTTCTTC	CASSEELGTQFF
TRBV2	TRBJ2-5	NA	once	TGTGCCAGCAGTGTCGGGTACCAAGAGACCCAGTACTTC	CASSVGYQETQYF
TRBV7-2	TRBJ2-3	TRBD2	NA	TGTGCCAGCAGCCATAGCGGGAGCACAGATACGCAGTATTTT	CASSHSGSTDTQYF
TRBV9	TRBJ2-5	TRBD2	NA	TGTGCCAGCAGCACAAGCGGGGGACAAGAGACCCAGTACTTC	CASSTSGGQETQYF
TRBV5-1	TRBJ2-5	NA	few	TGCGCCAGCAGCTTGGGACTCCGGGAGCGGGAGACCCAGTACTTC	CASSLGLRERETQYF
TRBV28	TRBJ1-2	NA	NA	TGTGCCAGCAGTTTATTATCTCTCTATGGCTACACCTTC	CASSLLSLYGYTF
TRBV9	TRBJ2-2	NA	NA	TGTGCCAGCAGCGTTAACAAGTCGCCCGGGGAGCTGTTTTTT	CASSVNKSPGELFF
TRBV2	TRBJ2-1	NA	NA	TGTGCCAGCAGTGAAGTTTTTAGCGTGGATGAGCAGTTCTTC	CASSEVFSVDEQFF
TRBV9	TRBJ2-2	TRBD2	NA	TGTGCCAGCAGCGTAAGGCGGGAGTTCGACACCGGGGAGCTGTTTTTT	CASSVRREFDTGELFF
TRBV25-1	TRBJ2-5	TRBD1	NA	TGTGCCAGCAGTGCCGACAGGGGGCTCGGTGAGACCCAGTACTTC	CASSADRGLGETQYF
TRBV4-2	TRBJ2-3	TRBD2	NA	TGTGCCAGCAGCCTCGGGAGCGGGAGTGCAGATACGCAGTATTTT	CASSLGSGSADTQYF
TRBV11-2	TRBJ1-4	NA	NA	TGTGCCAGCAGCTTAGAGGTTGAAAAACTGTTTTTT	CASSLEVEKLFF
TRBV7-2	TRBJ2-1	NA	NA	TGTGCCAGCAGCTTAGTAACTTCTCGGGACAATGAGCAGTTCTTC	CASSLVTSRDNEQFF
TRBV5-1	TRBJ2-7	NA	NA	TGCGCCAGCAGCTTGGATGGCGGGGAACCCTACGAGCAGTACTTC	CASSLDGGEPYEQYF
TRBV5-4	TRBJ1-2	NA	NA	TGTGCCAGCAGCTCCTCGGTTAACTATGGCTACACCTTC	CASSSSVNYGYTF
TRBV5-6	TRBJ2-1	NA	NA	TGTGCCAGCAGCTTGAGTCCGGTCGATGAGCAGTTCTTC	CASSLSPVDEQFF
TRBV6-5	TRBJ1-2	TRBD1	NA	TGTGCCAGCAGTTACACCGGGGACAGCTATGGCTACACCTTC	CASSYTGDSYGYTF
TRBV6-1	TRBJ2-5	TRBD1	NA	TGTGCCAGCAGTGAAGAAGGGACAGGGCCAGAGACCCAGTACTTC	CASSEEGTGPETQYF
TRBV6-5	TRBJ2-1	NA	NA	TGTGCCAGCAGTTACTCAGTAGCAGGGACGTACAATGAGCAGTTCTTC	CASSYSVAGTYNEQFF
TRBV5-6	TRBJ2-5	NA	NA	TGTGCCAGCAGCCCATCGATGAACTGGGGCTGGGAGACCCAGTACTTC	CASSPSMNWGWETQYF
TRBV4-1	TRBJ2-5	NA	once	TGCGCCAGCAGCCAAGATTCGGCGGGACGAGAGACCCAGTACTTC	CASSQDSAGRETQYF
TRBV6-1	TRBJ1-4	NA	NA	TGTGCCAGCAGTGATATGGGGGGCTGGAGAGAAAAACTGTTTTTT	CASSDMGGWREKLFF